This T cell receptor (beta chain) was found in a study of blood T cell repertoires in COVID-19. Study context: Researchers got acute and convalescent COVID-19 samples from the United States, Italy and Spain. PBMCs, B-cell-depleted T cells, or T cells provided the cDNA or gDNA that made up the material.

This clone has only a few counts. Germline assignment: CDR1 MNHEY and CDR2 SVGAGI. This CDR3 spans 14 amino acids. The V end was cut by 8 bases, the J end by 4 bases, with 16 bases between. How the authors handled the data: Counts of nucleated cells, estimated from reference gene primer amplification, were obtained. TCRdb's copy holds only in-frame clones and misses some; the assay was immunoSEQ multiplex PCR. D and trimming come from the DNA, and the V and J calls and clone size come from that table. The data contain hundreds of thousands of clones, about 90% of them singletons. The Seattle patients joined while their infection was active and were tracked longitudinally afterward.

The rearrangement uses TRBV6-5 and TRBJ2-3, with D perhaps matching TRBD2 (5 bases). The TCR was taken from a woman in her twenties or thirties with COVID-19, enrolled during active disease. What was sequenced was peripheral blood. The CDR3 spells CASAADWRSDTQYF. CDR3 bases: TGTGCCAGCGCGGCAGACTGGAGGTCAGATACGCAGTATTTT.